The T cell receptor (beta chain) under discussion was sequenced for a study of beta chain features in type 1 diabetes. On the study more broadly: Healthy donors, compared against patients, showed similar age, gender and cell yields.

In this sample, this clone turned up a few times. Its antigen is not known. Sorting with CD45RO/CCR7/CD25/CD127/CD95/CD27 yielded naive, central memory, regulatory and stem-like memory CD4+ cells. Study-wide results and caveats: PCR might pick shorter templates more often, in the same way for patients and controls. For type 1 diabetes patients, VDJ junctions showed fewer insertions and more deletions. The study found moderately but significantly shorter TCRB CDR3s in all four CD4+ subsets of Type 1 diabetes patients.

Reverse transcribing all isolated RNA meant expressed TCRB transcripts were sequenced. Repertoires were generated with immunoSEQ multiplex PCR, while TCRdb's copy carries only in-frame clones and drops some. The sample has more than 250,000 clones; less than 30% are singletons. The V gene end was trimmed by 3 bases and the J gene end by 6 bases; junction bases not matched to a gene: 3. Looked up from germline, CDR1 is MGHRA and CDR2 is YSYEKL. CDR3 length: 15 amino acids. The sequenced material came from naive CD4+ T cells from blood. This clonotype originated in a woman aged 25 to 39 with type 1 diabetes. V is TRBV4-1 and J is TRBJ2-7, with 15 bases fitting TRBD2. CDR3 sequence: CASSHPGLAGGEQYF. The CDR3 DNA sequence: TGCGCCAGCAGCCACCCGGGACTAGCGGGAGGCGAGCAGTACTTC.